This T cell receptor (beta chain) was retrieved from a study of blood T cell repertoires in COVID-19. Study-level background: From T cells, B-cell-depleted T cells, or PBMCs came the material, which was cDNA or gDNA.

This clone has a single count. J lost 4 bases, V lost 1 base, and 6 bases had no gene match. The CDR3 is made up of 15 amino acids. CDR1 and CDR2 (germline): MNHNS, SASEGT. Clones were sequenced by immunoSEQ multiplex PCR, and TCRdb holds only the in-frame ones, with some missing. The sample shows some 97,000 clones, approximately 91% of them seen only once. This clonotype was obtained from a man aged 50 or older with active COVID-19. Source material: peripheral blood. The genes are TRBV6-1 and TRBJ1-2; 7 nucleotides match TRBD1. CDR3 sequence reads: CASSEVRDRSYGYTF. DNA for the CDR3: TGTGCCAGCAGTGAAGTTAGGGACAGAAGCTATGGCTACACCTTC.